Below, one TCR beta chain is given with its context. Clones were sequenced by immunoSEQ multiplex PCR, and TCRdb holds only the in-frame ones, with some missing. The table has roughly 80,000 clones, about 90% seen once; the top ten hold 5.8%. Unmatched junction bases numbered 6, after V lost 8 bases and J lost 6 bases. Per germline, CDR1 MNHEY and CDR2 SMNVEV (reference sequence). The CDR3 sequence is 13 residues long. This sample is drawn from a study of blood T cell repertoires in COVID-19. The TCR originated in a man aged 50-59 years with active COVID-19. The rearrangement links TRBV27 to TRBJ2-2; 7 nucleotides agree with TRBD1. Sequenced input: peripheral blood. In DNA form, the CDR3 reads TGTGCCAGCCGACAGGGCACCGCCGGGGAGCTGTTTTTT. It codes for CASRQGTAGELFF.